This is a list of T cell receptor beta chains from one sample in a study of T-cell memory formation after mild COVID-19. A single record per CDR3 protein comes from TCRdb applying MiXCR to the 5' RACE reads. This table holds 300,000 to 400,000 distinct CDR3 sequences, around an eighth found once. Sequencing was carried out using PBMCs or a T cell subset sorted from them (not recorded which). The receptors here all came from a man aged 18 to 30 who had mild COVID-19 (a few samples of this study predate the infection). Cell type and time point are not known. The CDR3 runs from the conserved cysteine through the conserved F or W. Each record gives: V gene, J gene, clone size, CDR3 length, D gene, CDR3 protein, CDR3 DNA. D genes are given only for firm matches. Rows may omit the clone size; those that give it use once, few, many or a size class.

TRBV7-9	TRBJ1-6	many	14	TRBD1	CASSTTGGNSPLHF	TGTGCCAGCAGTACTACAGGGGGGAATTCACCCCTCCACTTT
TRBV7-3	TRBJ2-1	many	14	NA	CASSPLAQGNEQFF	TGTGCCAGCAGCCCCCTCGCGCAGGGAAATGAGCAGTTCTTC
TRBV7-8	TRBJ2-7	NA	14	TRBD1	CASSFLGQGDEQYF	TGTGCCAGCAGCTTCCTAGGACAGGGGGACGAGCAGTACTTC
TRBV4-2	TRBJ2-7	NA	13	NA	CASSQGEFYEQYF	TGTGCCAGCAGCCAAGGCGAGTTCTACGAGCAGTACTTC
TRBV7-2	TRBJ1-1	many	13	NA	CASSLQPNTEAFF	TGTGCCAGCAGCTTACAACCGAACACTGAAGCTTTCTTT
TRBV5-6	TRBJ1-6	NA	14	TRBD1	CASRVGTGNSPLHF	TGTGCCAGCAGGGTCGGGACAGGTAATTCACCCCTCCACTTT
TRBV2	TRBJ2-2	few	15	TRBD1	CASSLDRVKTGELFF	TGTGCCAGCAGCCTGGACAGGGTAAAAACCGGGGAGCTGTTTTTT
TRBV12-3/TRBV12-4	TRBJ1-5	NA	15	NA	CASRYQEGSNQPQHF	TGTGCCAGCAGATACCAAGAGGGTAGCAATCAGCCCCAGCATTTT
TRBV4-1	TRBJ1-1	few	16	NA	CASSQGRGGVNTEAFF	TGCGCCAGCAGCCAAGGAAGGGGAGGAGTGAACACTGAAGCTTTCTTT
TRBV20-1	TRBJ1-4	few	13	NA	CSALGRLNEKLFF	TGCAGTGCATTGGGACGGCTGAATGAAAAACTGTTTTTT
TRBV6-6	TRBJ2-1	NA	13	NA	CASSYDPGNEQFF	TGTGCCAGCAGTTACGACCCCGGAAATGAGCAGTTCTTC
TRBV5-1	TRBJ2-5	few	13	NA	CASSLKAEETQYF	TGCGCCAGCAGCTTGAAGGCAGAAGAGACCCAGTACTTC
TRBV20-1	TRBJ2-3	NA	12	NA	CSASDRRDTQYF	TGCAGTGCTAGTGACAGGAGAGATACGCAGTATTTT
TRBV20-1	TRBJ2-5	few	11	NA	CSARRQETQYF	TGCAGTGCTAGACGACAAGAGACCCAGTACTTC
TRBV6-5	TRBJ1-3	few	15	NA	CASSKWQTSGNTIYF	TGTGCCAGCAGTAAGTGGCAGACTTCTGGAAACACCATATATTTT
TRBV29-1	TRBJ1-2	few	15	NA	CSVAPETAGSYGYTF	TGCAGCGTTGCCCCGGAGACAGCCGGCTCCTATGGCTACACCTTC
TRBV5-4	TRBJ2-7	many	15	NA	CASSPGHGSSYEQYF	TGTGCCAGCAGTCCGGGACATGGATCTTCCTACGAGCAGTACTTC
TRBV4-1	TRBJ1-4	NA	17	TRBD1	CASSQTGGLVTNEKLFF	TGCGCCAGCAGCCAGACAGGGGGCTTAGTCACTAATGAAAAACTGTTTTTT
TRBV5-1	TRBJ2-3	many	14	NA	CASSLVGAPDTQYF	TGCGCCAGCAGCTTGGTGGGGGCCCCAGATACGCAGTATTTT
TRBV20-1	TRBJ2-7	NA	14	NA	CSAREGSHYYEQYF	TGCAGTGCTAGAGAGGGGTCCCATTACTACGAGCAGTACTTC
TRBV6-5	TRBJ2-7	NA	13	NA	CASSYWGNYEQYF	TGTGCCAGCAGTTACTGGGGGAACTACGAGCAGTACTTC
TRBV4-1	TRBJ2-1	NA	14	NA	CASSQVTQNNEQFF	TGCGCCAGCAGCCAAGTGACACAGAACAATGAGCAGTTCTTC
TRBV7-8	TRBJ2-7	NA	13	NA	CASSLSATYEQYF	TGTGCCAGCAGCTTATCCGCTACCTACGAGCAGTACTTC
TRBV20-1	TRBJ2-6	NA	16	NA	CSARPPGASGANVLTF	TGCAGTGCTCGTCCTCCGGGAGCCTCTGGGGCCAACGTCCTGACTTTC
TRBV29-1	TRBJ2-5	few	13	TRBD1	CSVPRGMKETQYF	TGCAGCGTTCCCAGGGGGATGAAGGAGACCCAGTACTTC
TRBV27	TRBJ1-2	NA	15	NA	CASSLAGPGIYGYTF	TGTGCCAGCAGTTTGGCCGGTCCGGGGATCTATGGCTACACCTTC
TRBV6-6	TRBJ1-5	once	16	NA	CASTGAGIYSNQPQHF	TGTGCCAGCACCGGGGCCGGGATTTATAGCAATCAGCCCCAGCATTTT
TRBV28	TRBJ2-1	many	14	NA	CASSAPPGVNEQFF	TGTGCCAGCAGTGCCCCACCAGGGGTCAATGAGCAGTTCTTC
TRBV12-3/TRBV12-4	TRBJ2-1	few	12	TRBD1	CASTGQYNEQFF	TGTGCCAGCACGGGACAGTACAATGAGCAGTTCTTC
TRBV5-1	TRBJ2-3	many	14	TRBD1	CASSLGQGADTQYF	TGTGCCAGCAGCTTAGGACAGGGGGCAGATACGCAGTATTTT
TRBV4-1	TRBJ2-5	few	17	NA	CASSQDGTGALGETQYF	TGCGCCAGCAGCCAAGACGGGACGGGGGCCCTGGGAGAGACCCAGTACTTC
TRBV29-1	TRBJ2-5	NA	14	NA	CSVAGGDKWETQYF	TGCAGCGTTGCCGGGGGCGATAAGTGGGAGACCCAGTACTTC
TRBV25-1	TRBJ1-1	NA	14	TRBD1	CASRRQGPNTEAFF	TGTGCCAGCCGCAGACAGGGGCCGAACACTGAAGCTTTCTTT
TRBV10-3	TRBJ2-5	many	12	TRBD1	CATGQPRETQYF	TGTGCCACGGGACAGCCCAGGGAGACCCAGTACTTC
TRBV7-2	TRBJ1-2	few	15	TRBD1	CASSLALWDSHGYTF	TGTGCCAGCAGCTTAGCGCTTTGGGACAGCCATGGCTACACCTTC
TRBV7-7	TRBJ2-3	NA	15	NA	CASSLAPGITDTQYF	TGTGCCAGCAGCTTAGCGCCGGGGATCACAGATACGCAGTATTTT
TRBV6-1	TRBJ1-2	NA	15	TRBD1	CASSGGQDRYYGYTF	TGTGCCAGCAGTGGGGGACAGGACCGATACTATGGCTACACCTTC
TRBV11-2	TRBJ2-7	NA	14	NA	CASSLAGRPYEQYF	TGTGCCAGCAGCTTAGCCGGCAGGCCTTACGAGCAGTACTTC
TRBV7-6	TRBJ2-1	few	14	TRBD1	CASSFNRGKDEQFF	TGTGCCAGCAGCTTTAACAGGGGTAAAGATGAGCAGTTCTTC
TRBV7-3	TRBJ2-5	NA	13	TRBD2	CASSATSAETQYF	TGTGCCAGCAGCGCGACTAGCGCAGAGACCCAGTACTTC
TRBV20-1	TRBJ1-1	NA	14	TRBD1	CSANNRGLNTEAFF	TGCAGTGCTAACAACAGGGGTCTGAACACTGAAGCTTTCTTT
TRBV5-1	TRBJ2-5	NA	14	TRBD2	CASSLWSGGETQYF	TGCGCCAGCAGCTTGTGGAGCGGGGGAGAGACCCAGTACTTC
TRBV4-3	TRBJ1-4	NA	19	NA	CASSQDSMGGLATNEKLFF	TGCGCCAGCAGCCAAGATAGTATGGGGGGCCTTGCAACTAATGAAAAACTGTTTTTT